These 21 T cell receptor beta chains were all obtained from the same sample, sequenced in a study of blood T cell repertoires in COVID-19. Clones were read by immunoSEQ multiplex PCR, and TCRdb kept only the in-frame ones, dropping some. This sample yields some 150,000 clones, of which 79% are seen a single time; over 8.5% belongs to the top ten. Sequences were obtained from peripheral blood. The receptors shown here come from a man aged 45-65 years with active or convalescent COVID-19.

The chain uses TRBV29-1 and TRBJ2-3; TRBD2 aligns across 8 bases. V dropped 4 bases and J dropped 4; count of bases not matched to a gene: 7. The germline gives CDR1 SQVTM, CDR2 ANQGSEA. This CDR3 has 14 amino acids. The CDR3, as DNA: TGCAGCGTTGCTCGGGAGGGCCTGGCAGATACGCAGTATTTT. Residues: CSVAREGLADTQYF.

The chain couples TRBV28 to TRBJ1-1; D is undetermined. Trimming removed 6 bases at V and 2 bases at J, with 16 bases between. CDR3 length: 15 residues. Germline V gene lookup returns CDR1 MDHEN and CDR2 SYDVKM. CDR3 nucleotides: TGTGCCAGCAGCACGGATTCAGGCGCTAACACTGAAGCTTTCTTT. Encoded protein: CASSTDSGANTEAFF.

The CDR3 DNA is TGTGCCACCACCCGAGCGGGGTACACAGATACGCAGTATTTT. Translated: CATTRAGYTDTQYF. The V and J genes are TRBV27 and TRBJ2-3; 7 nucleotides agree with TRBD2. Germline V lookup: CDR1 MNHEY, CDR2 SMNVEV (reference sequence). J gave up 2 bases and V 10 bases, and 9 bases lay outside the gene matches. CDR3 size: 14 residues.

This clone is a singleton in its sample. The chain links TRBV19 to TRBJ2-3; 10 positions match TRBD2. The V segment lost 3 bases and the J segment 7 bases; nucleotides outside the gene matches: 7. The CDR3 sequence is 15 residues long. CDR1 is LNHDA, CDR2 SQIVND, per germline (reference sequence). For the CDR3, the DNA is TGTGCCAGTAGTATTTCTAGCGGGAGAGAAAATACGCAGTATTTT. Amino acids: CASSISSGRENTQYF.

This clone has more than one count but fewer than ten. The chain has TRBV15 and TRBJ1-6, with 8 bases fitting TRBD1. This CDR3 is built from 13 residues. V lost 3 bases, J lost 10 bases, and 2 bases stayed unmatched. Germline V gene data show CDR1 as LNHNV and CDR2 as YYDKDF (reference sequence). CDR3 residues: CATSRTGDSPLHF. As DNA, the CDR3 is TGTGCCACCAGCAGGACAGGGGACTCACCCCTCCACTTT.

V usage is TRBV5-5 and J usage is TRBJ2-1; 8 bases match TRBD2. Germline V gene lookup returns CDR1 SGHKS and CDR2 YYEKEE (reference sequence). Trimming took 4 bases from V and 0 from J; bases not matched to a gene: 3. The CDR3 spans 15 residues. The CDR3, as DNA: TGTGCCAGCAGCCTTAGCGGGACCTCCTACAATGAGCAGTTCTTC. Translated, it gives CASSLSGTSYNEQFF.

The V and J genes are TRBV9 and TRBJ2-7; 8 bases map to TRBD2. V gave up 0 bases and J gave up 2 bases; unmatched junction bases: 7. This CDR3 comprises 16 residues. Germline assignment: CDR1 SGDLS and CDR2 YYNGEE. CDR3 in amino acids: CASSVGGSSGAYEQYF. The CDR3 DNA reads as TGTGCCAGCAGCGTAGGCGGGAGTAGCGGGGCCTACGAGCAGTACTTC.

The rearrangement joins TRBV30 to TRBJ1-2, with D perhaps TRBD1 (5 bases). The CDR3 length is 12 residues. V lost 0 bases to trimming and J lost 7 bases, with 9 bases between them. CDR1 GTSNPN and CDR2 SVGIG come from the germline V gene (reference sequence). The CDR3 nucleotides read TGTGCCTGGAGTGTTCGGGGGGGTGGCTACACCTTC. It translates to CAWSVRGGGYTF. The full variable domain, with the rest looked up from reference TRBV30 and TRBJ1-2, is SQTIHQWPATLVQPVGSPLSLECTVEGTSNPNLYWYRQAAGRGLQLLFYSVGIGQISSEVPQNLSASRPQDRQFILSSKKLLLSDSGFYLCAWSVRGGGYTFGSGTRLTVV.

The chain combines TRBV11-2 with TRBJ2-5; 8 positions match TRBD2. There are 15 residues in the CDR3. Germline loops: CDR1 SGHAT, CDR2 FQNNGV. J gave up 4 bases and V 1 base, and 5 bases lay outside the gene matches. CDR3 sequence reads: CASSLAAGASETQYF. The CDR3 DNA is TGTGCCAGCAGCTTAGCAGCGGGAGCATCAGAGACCCAGTACTTC.

This chain uses TRBV7-3 with TRBJ2-1; TRBD2 aligns across 8 bases. V lost 1 base to trimming and J lost 5 bases; unmatched junction nucleotides: 7. CDR3 length equals 16 residues. The germline gives CDR1 SGHTA, CDR2 FQGTGA. CDR3 nucleotides: TGTGCCAGCAGCTTAAGAGCGGGAGCGTCCCACAATGAGCAGTTCTTC. This gives the protein CASSLRAGASHNEQFF.

The rearrangement uses TRBV7-2 and TRBJ2-5; D gene ambiguous. V dropped 5 bases and J dropped 1 base, with 2 bases sitting between them. Germline V gene sequence: CDR1 SGHTA, CDR2 FQGNSA. The CDR3 extends over 11 amino acids. DNA of the CDR3: TGTGCCAGCAGCCTCCAAGAGACCCAGTACTTC. Translation gives CASSLQETQYF. Variable domain in full (rest from reference TRBV7-2 and TRBJ2-5): GAGVSQSPSNKVTEKGKDVELRCDPISGHTALYWYRQSLGQGLEFLIYFQGNSAPDKSGLPSDRFSAERTGGSVSTLTIQRTQQEDSAVYLCASSLQETQYFGPGTRLLVL.

The chain links TRBV27 to TRBJ1-4; D unresolved. The CDR3 sequence is 15 residues long. The germline gives CDR1 MNHEY, CDR2 SMNVEV (reference sequence). The V end lost 1 base, the J end lost 3 bases, and 9 bases lay between the germline ends. The CDR3 bases are TGTGCCAGCAGTTTATGGAACAGACCTAATGAAAAACTGTTTTTT. Its translation: CASSLWNRPNEKLFF.

This clone turned up a few times. The rearrangement links TRBV4-1 to TRBJ1-1; D unclear. Germline CDR1 MGHRA, CDR2 YSYEKL. V was shortened by 1 base and J by 7 bases, with 10 bases between the two germline ends. The CDR3 covers 13 residues. This CDR3 is CASSQGFNGEAFF. The CDR3 DNA is TGCGCCAGCAGCCAAGGATTCAACGGTGAAGCTTTCTTT.

Here the CDR3 reads CASSIRLAGSYEQYF. CDR3 sequence (DNA): TGTGCCAGCAGCATCAGACTAGCGGGCTCCTACGAGCAGTACTTC. V is TRBV13 and J is TRBJ2-7, with 10 positions matching TRBD2. V was pared by 5 bases and J by 0 bases, with 4 bases of the junction left unmatched. This CDR3 is built from 15 residues. Germline V gives CDR1 PRHDT, CDR2 FYEKMQ (reference sequence).

The chain links TRBV9 to TRBJ2-7, with 8 bases matching TRBD2. Germline CDR1 reads SGDLS; CDR2 reads YYNGEE. CDR3 size: 13 residues. V lost 0 bases, J lost 6 bases, and 2 bases stayed unmatched. CDR3 sequence: CASSVGGRTEQYF. The CDR3 nucleotides read TGTGCCAGCAGCGTAGGCGGGAGGACCGAGCAGTACTTC.

This chain links TRBV7-3 with TRBJ1-6; maybe TRBD1 (5 bases). This CDR3 region has 15 residues. Germline CDR1 SGHTA, CDR2 FQGTGA. V dropped 2 bases and J dropped 6 bases, with 11 bases sitting between them. The CDR3 spells CASSLVARGNSPLHF. The CDR3 nucleotides are TGTGCCAGCAGCTTAGTGGCTAGGGGTAATTCACCCCTCCACTTT.

The rearrangement links TRBV28 to TRBJ1-5; D uncertain. Trimming shortened V by 4 bases and J by 4 bases, and 14 bases separated the two germline ends. The CDR3 contains 15 residues. Germline V lookup: CDR1 MDHEN, CDR2 SYDVKM. CDR3 amino acids: CASSSHSILNQPQHF. CDR3 in DNA: TGTGCCAGCAGTTCGCACTCAATACTGAATCAGCCCCAGCATTTT.

The chain is built from TRBV5-1 and TRBJ2-7; 10 positions agree with TRBD2. The CDR3 has 15 amino acids. Germline trimming cut 3 bases from V and 0 bases from J; bases unmatched to any gene: 3. The germline V gene has CDR1 SGHRS and CDR2 YFSETQ. CDR3 loop: CASSSPSGSSYEQYF. CDR3 sequence (DNA): TGCGCCAGCAGCTCCCCTAGCGGGAGCTCCTACGAGCAGTACTTC.

The chain recombines TRBV28 with TRBJ1-5, with D tentatively TRBD1 (6 bases). V was cut by 7 bases and J by 1 base, with 20 bases left in between. Germline CDR1 MDHEN, CDR2 SYDVKM. The CDR3 spans 17 residues. CDR3 DNA: TGTGCCAGCACCGACTTGAACAGGGTTTTGAGCAATCAGCCCCAGCATTTT. Its protein is CASTDLNRVLSNQPQHF. The variable domain in full, completed from reference TRBV28 and TRBJ1-5, reads DVKVTQSSRYLVKRTGEKVFLECVQDMDHENMFWYRQDPGLGLRLIYFSYDVKMKEKGDIPEGYSVSREKKERFSLILESASTNQTSMYLCASTDLNRVLSNQPQHFGDGTRLSIL.

This clone was seen a handful of times. The CDR3 DNA reads TGCAGCGTTGACAGGGGTGGCGCCGGCTATGGCTACACCTTC. This translates into CSVDRGGAGYGYTF. The V and J genes are TRBV29-1 and TRBJ1-2, with a tentative D call TRBD1 (6 bases). The CDR3 runs 14 residues. Germline assignment: CDR1 SQVTM and CDR2 ANQGSEA. V was cut by 3 bases and J by 4 bases, with 15 bases left in between.

This clone was detected a few times. V is TRBV27 and J is TRBJ1-6, with 7 bases fitting TRBD1. This CDR3 comprises 14 residues. The germline V gene encodes CDR1 MNHEY and CDR2 SMNVEV (reference sequence). J lost 5 bases, V lost 6 bases, and 4 bases had no gene match. The CDR3 DNA is TGTGCCAGCAGAACAGGGGCGGATAATTCACCCCTCCACTTT. Encoded protein: CASRTGADNSPLHF.